Below, one TCR beta chain is given with its context. The conserved phenylalanine or tryptophan normally closing the CDR3 is absent here, so this likely arose from a read error. The DNA is left out, because the CDR3 cannot be placed on it with certainty; the CDR3 is given as TCRdb lists it. TCRdb itself ran the PCR reads through MiXCR, one entry per CDR3 protein. The sample includes some 84,000 distinct CDR3 sequences, around 53% of them seen just once. The sample is drawn from a study of CDR3 diversity in severe acne. The CDR3 spans 14 amino acids, including both terminal residues. Per germline, CDR1 SGHNT and CDR2 YENEEA.

The rearrangement links TRBV11-3 to TRBJ2-2; no DNA check was done on the table's D call, TRBD1. Sequenced material: blood. The TCR was taken from a male donor in good health, without acne. The CDR3 region is CASSPQGDTGELSL.